This record concerns one T cell receptor (beta chain) sequence. Germline assignment: CDR1 SGHNT and CDR2 YENEEA. The CDR3 extends over 14 amino acids. Trimming took off 0 bases at V and 3 bases at J, with 9 bases between the two ends. Measured with immunoSEQ multiplex PCR; TCRdb has only the in-frame clones, and not every one. The sample contains some 23,000 clones, 81% of which appear only once. The source of the sample is a study of PD-1 blockade in classical Hodgkin lymphoma. No patient escaped relapse after autologous stem cell transplantation, and brentuximab vedotin exposure varied. Sequencing was performed on peripheral blood mononuclear cells (PBMCs), taken before the second cycle of nivolumab. The sequence was obtained from a human donor with classical Hodgkin lymphoma. The J gene is TRBJ2-7, the V gene TRBV11-3; D is perhaps TRBD2 (6 bases). CDR3: CASSLEAGSYEQYF. In DNA, the CDR3 is TGTGCCAGCAGCTTAGAGGCCGGGAGCTACGAGCAGTACTTC.